The clone carrying this T cell receptor (beta chain) was found a few times. This entry comes from a study of PD-L1 blockade in urothelial cancer. Study at large: Previous chemotherapy exposure amounted to 0 to 3 regimens for patients.

PCRs each included synthetic TCR analog templates spiked in. Sequenced by immunoSEQ multiplex PCR; TCRdb stores in-frame clones only, minus some. Of about 93,000 clones in the sample, around 91% were seen once. V was clipped by 7 bases and J by 3 bases; unmatched bases: 5. The length of the CDR3 is 12 residues. Germline CDR1 reads SQVTM; CDR2 reads ANQGSEA. Time point in this sample: pretreatment peripheral blood. Locally advanced or metastatic urothelial carcinoma was diagnosed in the patients. Sequenced material: PBMCs, taken around atezolizumab (anti-PD-L1) treatment. The origin of this receptor is a man in his sixties with urothelial cancer. The chain employs TRBV29-1 and TRBJ1-1; 7 bases match TRBD1. For the CDR3, the DNA is TGCAGCGCTACGACAGGGTACACTGAAGCTTTCTTT. This encodes CSATTGYTEAFF.